The 21 T cell receptor beta chains in this list originate from one sample, sequenced in a study of T cells in Graves' hyperthyroidism and ophthalmopathy. What was amplified from RNA transcripts were TCR beta CDR3 regions. TCR CDR3 regions were first amplified by RT-PCR with HTBI primers. TCRdb recomputed calls from the multiplex PCR reads with MiXCR, one row per CDR3 protein. The sample records some 500,000 distinct CDR3 sequences, approximately 16% being singletons. Sequenced material: blood. These receptors were taken from a woman in her 30s with Graves' ophthalmopathy.

The V call is TRBV12-3 or TRBV12-4, the J call TRBJ2-3; weak D call: TRBD2 (6 bases). Trimming took off 5 bases at V and 3 bases at J, with 18 bases between the two ends. The CDR3 spans 16 residues. In DNA, the CDR3 is TGTGCCAGCAGTGGGGGGTGGCGGGGAGATACAGATACGCAGTATTTT. Translated: CASSGGWRGDTDTQYF.

In this sample, this clonotype turned up many times. This chain links TRBV28 with TRBJ2-7; 12 nucleotides match TRBD2. This CDR3 comprises 16 residues. Trimming took 7 bases from V and 4 from J; bases not matched to a gene: 11. CDR1 is MDHEN and CDR2 is SYDVKM in the germline V gene. CDR3 loop: CASIPSGRAVMYEQYF. The CDR3 nucleotides are TGTGCCAGCATCCCTAGCGGGAGGGCAGTAATGTACGAGCAGTACTTC. The full variable domain, in which reference TRBV28 and TRBJ2-7 provide the parts outside the CDR3, is DVKVTQSSRYLVKRTGEKVFLECVQDMDHENMFWYRQDPGLGLRLIYFSYDVKMKEKGDIPEGYSVSREKKERFSLILESASTNQTSMYLCASIPSGRAVMYEQYFGPGTRLTVT.

This clonotype was picked up many times. The J gene is TRBJ2-7, the V gene TRBV18; D is uncertain. The CDR3 loop spans 14 amino acids. Germline CDR1 reads KGHSH; CDR2 reads LQKENI. The ends were cut back, 3 bases at V and 3 bases at J, with 12 bases in the middle. For the CDR3, the DNA is TGTGCCAGCTCACCCCACGTTGGTAACTACGAGCAGTACTTC. Amino acids: CASSPHVGNYEQYF.

This clonotype has at least ten counts. This rearrangement joins TRBV20-1 to TRBJ1-5, with D unresolved. The V gene lost 5 bases and the J gene lost 0 bases, with 8 bases spanning the gap. Germline V gives CDR1 DFQATT, CDR2 SNEGSKA (reference sequence). The CDR3 consists of 13 residues. CDR3 sequence: CSAHHSSNQPQHF. CDR3 in DNA: TGCAGTGCTCACCACAGTAGCAATCAGCCCCAGCATTTT.

The rearrangement joins TRBV7-3 to TRBJ2-5, with D tentatively TRBD2 (7 bases). Germline V gene sequence: CDR1 SGHTA, CDR2 FQGTGA. The V and J ends lost 2 bases and 7 bases respectively, with 14 bases between them. CDR3 size: 14 residues. CDR3 in amino acids: CASSLSAGAGTQYF. For the CDR3, the DNA is TGTGCCAGCAGCTTATCCGCGGGGGCCGGGACCCAGTACTTC.

The genes are TRBV9 and TRBJ1-3; D unresolved. CDR1 and CDR2 (germline): SGDLS, YYNGEE. The CDR3 sequence is 17 residues long. V lost 3 bases and J 0 bases, leaving 16 bases between the germline ends. The CDR3: CASSGSWYSDSGNTIYF. As DNA, the CDR3 is TGTGCCAGCAGCGGATCTTGGTACAGCGACTCTGGAAACACCATATATTTT. Complete variable domain (other parts from reference TRBV9 and TRBJ1-3): DSGVTQTPKHLITATGQRVTLRCSPRSGDLSVYWYQQSLDQGLQFLIQYYNGEERAKGNILERFSAQQFPDLHSELNLSSLELGDSALYFCASSGSWYSDSGNTIYFGEGSWLTVV.

This rearrangement joins TRBV25-1 to TRBJ1-1; no clear D gene. Germline V gene sequence: CDR1 MGHDK, CDR2 SYGVNS. There are 11 residues in the CDR3. V shed 3 bases and J shed 6 bases, with 5 bases lying between them. The CDR3 DNA reads TGTGCCAGCAGTGAGGTGGCTGAAGCTTTCTTT. Translation: CASSEVAEAFF.

This clonotype has a handful of counts. V usage is TRBV11-1 and J usage is TRBJ2-7; 9 nucleotides align to TRBD1. CDR1 is SGHAT, CDR2 FQDESV, per germline (reference sequence). This CDR3 spans 16 amino acids. Germline trimming cut 3 bases from V and 5 bases from J; bases unmatched to any gene: 11. CDR3 sequence: CASSLSGTGKYDEQYF. The CDR3 DNA sequence: TGTGCCAGCAGCTTGTCCGGGACAGGGAAATACGACGAGCAGTACTTC.

Ten or more counts support this clonotype. The chain combines TRBV13 with TRBJ1-2; 9 nucleotides match TRBD1. V shed 5 bases, J shed 8 bases, and the junction held 9 bases outside the gene matches. This CDR3 is built from 14 residues. Germline V gives CDR1 PRHDT, CDR2 FYEKMQ (reference sequence). The CDR3 nucleotides read TGTGCCAGCAGCCCCAACGGACAGGGGCACGGCTACACCTTC. Translated, it gives CASSPNGQGHGYTF.

This clonotype came up a few times. The V call is TRBV24-1, the J call TRBJ2-3; 7 nucleotides line up with TRBD1. Germline CDR1 reads KGHDR; CDR2 reads SFDVKD. The length of the CDR3 is 17 residues. The V gene end was trimmed by 1 base and the J gene end by 0 bases; junction bases not matched to a gene: 6. CDR3 nucleotides: TGTGCCACCAGTGATTTCCTCGGGACAGCGAGCACAGATACGCAGTATTTT. The encoded protein is CATSDFLGTASTDTQYF.

As regards this clonotype: With a much larger clone just one base away, this may be a read error. The V gene is TRBV5-5, the J gene TRBJ1-2; D remains unclear. This CDR3 spans 11 amino acids. Germline assignment: CDR1 SGHKS and CDR2 YYEKEE (reference sequence). The CDR3 DNA is TGTGTCAGCATCGATTCCGATGGCTACACCTTC. Its translation is CVSIDSDGYTF.

This clonotype has at least ten counts. The chain combines TRBV7-3 with TRBJ1-2, with D perhaps matching TRBD1 (5 bases). Germline V CDR1 and CDR2: SGHTA, FQGTGA. The CDR3 extends over 13 amino acids. The ends were cut back, 1 base at V and 2 bases at J, with 5 bases in the middle. The CDR3 protein is CASSLNRNYGYTF. The CDR3 region has the DNA TGTGCCAGCAGCTTAAACAGGAACTATGGCTACACCTTC.

This clonotype showed up just a few times. This chain connects TRBV12-3 or TRBV12-4 to TRBJ1-5, with unresolved D. Trimming stripped 4 bases from V and 7 bases from J, with 14 bases between. The CDR3 is made up of 14 amino acids. The CDR3 DNA follows: TGTGCCAGCAGTTCGAGGGATGCAAGGCAGCCCCAGCATTTT. It translates to CASSSRDARQPQHF.

This clonotype was seen repeatedly, ten times or more. The chain employs TRBV7-2 and TRBJ2-7, with 8 nucleotides matching TRBD1. Germline V gene sequence: CDR1 SGHTA, CDR2 FQGNSA. The trim removed 5 bases at V and 7 bases at J, leaving 7 bases unmatched. CDR3 size: 13 residues. CDR3 sequence reads: CASSRRTGNEQYF. DNA for the CDR3: TGTGCCAGCAGCCGAAGGACAGGGAATGAGCAGTACTTC. Looking up the rest from reference TRBV7-2 and TRBJ2-7 gives the full variable domain: GAGVSQSPSNKVTEKGKDVELRCDPISGHTALYWYRQSLGQGLEFLIYFQGNSAPDKSGLPSDRFSAERTGGSVSTLTIQRTQQEDSAVYLCASSRRTGNEQYFGPGTRLTVT.

The chain joins TRBV10-3 to TRBJ2-3, with 9 bases that match TRBD2. Losses at the gene ends were 3 bases for V and 4 bases for J; bases not matched to a gene: 11. From germline, CDR1 is ENHRY and CDR2 SYGVKD. This CDR3 has 17 amino acids. DNA for the CDR3: TGTGCCATCAGTGAACTTATGCGGGAGGGCAGAGCAGATACGCAGTATTTT. It is translated as CAISELMREGRADTQYF.

At least ten counts were recorded for this clonotype. The rearrangement joins TRBV20-1 to TRBJ1-5; D is ambiguous. The CDR3 contains 16 residues. The V and J ends lost 5 bases and 1 base respectively, with 18 bases between them. Looked up from germline, CDR1 is DFQATT and CDR2 is SNEGSKA (reference sequence). The CDR3 sequence is CSAATYRGQSNQPQHF. The DNA for the CDR3 is TGCAGTGCTGCTACTTACCGAGGGCAGAGCAATCAGCCCCAGCATTTT.

About this clonotype: A single base separates this from a much larger clone, so it may be a read error. The genes are TRBV28 and TRBJ2-3, with D hard to call. CDR1 and CDR2 from the germline V gene are MDHEN and SYDVKM. This CDR3 is built from 11 residues. V dropped 4 bases and J dropped 8 bases, with 7 bases sitting between them. The CDR3 nucleotides are TGTGCCAGCAGTTATGTAGGTACGCAGTATTTT. This gives the protein CASSYVGTQYF.

This clonotype was seen many times. The chain joins TRBV3-1 to TRBJ2-5; D ambiguous. V was clipped by 3 bases and J by 4 bases, with 9 bases between them. This CDR3 has 13 residues. Germline CDR1 reads LGHDT; CDR2 reads YNNKEL (reference sequence). The CDR3 nucleotides read TGTGCCAGCAGCCAGGAAAAGATAGAGACCCAGTACTTC. This sequence encodes CASSQEKIETQYF.

Concerning this clonotype: Being one base from a much bigger clone, this may be a read error. This is likely a read error, given that the CDR3 carries no conserved phenylalanine or tryptophan at its end. The chain has TRBV18 and TRBJ2-7; unclear D gene. V shed 6 bases and J shed 3 bases, with 9 bases lying between them. The CDR3 has 12 amino acids. Germline lookup yields CDR1 KGHSH and CDR2 LQKENI. This CDR3 reads CASSRPLYEQYL. Here the CDR3 DNA reads TGTGCCAGCTCCCGACCCCTCTACGAGCAGTACCTC.

Comment on this clonotype: Its ends do not fully match the called genes, so a read error is possible. The V call is TRBV28, the J call TRBJ2-7, with D tentatively TRBD1 or TRBD2 (6 bases each). The CDR3 covers 15 residues. Germline V gene lookup returns CDR1 MDHEN and CDR2 SYDVKM. This chain's CDR3 is CASNLGGRRTYEQYF. For the CDR3, the DNA is TGTGCCAGCAATTTAGGGGGGCGGAGGACCTACGAGCAGTACTTC.

This clonotype was detected many times. The chain couples TRBV7-2 to TRBJ2-2; TRBD1 matches at 7 bases. The J segment lost 0 bases and the V segment lost 5 bases, leaving 3 bases of the junction unmatched. Germline CDR1 is SGHTA and CDR2 is FQGNSA. The CDR3 extends over 15 amino acids. DNA for the CDR3: TGTGCCAGCAGCATGACAGGGACGAACACCGGGGAGCTGTTTTTT. This translates into CASSMTGTNTGELFF.